This is a list of T cell receptor beta chains from one sample in a study of early T cells in non-severe SARS-CoV-2 infection. TCRdb reprocessed the 5' RACE reads via MiXCR and lists one record per CDR3 protein. Counted here are roughly 36,000 distinct CDR3 sequences, less than 6% occurring once; the ten biggest clones make up around 13%. Sequenced material: whole blood. The receptors come from an adult who was a healthcare worker with PCR-confirmed SARS-CoV-2 infection or an uninfected control (not recorded which). Both conserved end residues are part of each CDR3. Each record gives: V gene, D gene, clone size, J gene, CDR3 DNA, CDR3 protein. A D gene is named only where the DNA matches it firmly. Clone size is given for some rows only: seen once, a few or many times, or a class if the clone is expanded.

TRBV19	.	few	TRBJ2-3	TGTGCCAGTAGTATAGCCTCAAGCGGGAGCACAGATACGCAGTATTTT	CASSIASSGSTDTQYF
TRBV11-2	TRBD1	many	TRBJ2-7	TGTGCCAGCAGCTTCAGGGACAGGTCTTACGAGCAGTACTTC	CASSFRDRSYEQYF
TRBV4-2	.	.	TRBJ2-2	TGTGCCAGCAGCCAAGATAGCCCAGTGGTGGGCGGGGAGCTGTTTTTT	CASSQDSPVVGGELFF
TRBV24-1	.	many	TRBJ2-3	TGTGCCACCAGTGATTCGAGTGCACCCACAGATACGCAGTATTTT	CATSDSSAPTDTQYF
TRBV6-5	.	many	TRBJ2-3	TGTGCCAGCAGTTACTCGACATTTACAGATACGCAGTATTTT	CASSYSTFTDTQYF
TRBV5-1	TRBD1	many	TRBJ2-7	TGCGCCAGCAGCTTGGTGGTAGGGGGCGATTCCTACGAGCAGTACTTC	CASSLVVGGDSYEQYF
TRBV6-5	.	many	TRBJ1-4	TGTGCCAGCAGTTACTCGACAGCTAATGAAAAACTGTTTTTT	CASSYSTANEKLFF
TRBV6-2/TRBV6-3	.	.	TRBJ2-5	TGTGCCAGCGCTCCCTATTTCGGCCAAGAGACCCAGTACTTC	CASAPYFGQETQYF
TRBV2	.	few	TRBJ2-1	TGTGCCAGCACCTCCGGGGGTCTCAGAAACAATGAGCAGTTCTTC	CASTSGGLRNNEQFF
TRBV6-2/TRBV6-3	.	many	TRBJ1-5	TGTGCCAGCAGTTGGGGTGTAAGCAATCAGCCCCAGCATTTT	CASSWGVSNQPQHF
TRBV9	TRBD1	.	TRBJ2-5	TGTGCCAGCAGCGTATACGGACAGGGGGCGGAGGAGACCCAGTACTTC	CASSVYGQGAEETQYF
TRBV20-1	.	few	TRBJ2-7	TGCAGTGCTAATTTCGCGGGGGCTTCCTACGAGCAGTACTTC	CSANFAGASYEQYF
TRBV5-1	.	many	TRBJ2-7	TGCGCCAGCAGCCCTTACGGGGCCTACGAGCAGTACTTC	CASSPYGAYEQYF
TRBV6-1	.	few	TRBJ1-1	TGTGCCAGCAGTGAAGCAGACAGGCCTGAAGCTTTCTTT	CASSEADRPEAFF
TRBV11-2	.	many	TRBJ2-7	TGTGCCAGCAGCTTGATGAGGAATTACGAGCAGTACTTC	CASSLMRNYEQYF
TRBV7-9	.	.	TRBJ1-1	TGTGCCAGCAGCCACACTGTCGGACGGAACACTGAAGCTTTCTTT	CASSHTVGRNTEAFF
TRBV2	TRBD1	.	TRBJ2-3	TGTGCCAGCAGTGAACACAGGGGCAGCACAGATACGCAGTATTTT	CASSEHRGSTDTQYF
TRBV15	.	many	TRBJ2-1	TGTGCCACCAGCAGAGAGACAGACAATGAGCAGTTCTTC	CATSRETDNEQFF
TRBV9	TRBD1	few	TRBJ1-2	TGTGCCAGCAGCTCAACTAGCTCACAGGGGGCCGGGAACTATGGCTACACCTTC	CASSSTSSQGAGNYGYTF
TRBV18	.	many	TRBJ1-1	TGTGCCAGCTCACCACAGGGCATGAACACTGAAGCTTTCTTT	CASSPQGMNTEAFF
TRBV10-3	TRBD2	few	TRBJ2-3	TGTGCCATCAGCGGGGGGAGCACAGATACGCAGTATTTT	CAISGGSTDTQYF
TRBV7-9	.	many	TRBJ1-1	TGTGCCAGCAGCTTCCAGGGGTCGGGGTACACTGAAGCTTTCTTT	CASSFQGSGYTEAFF
TRBV30	.	.	TRBJ2-3	TGTGCCTGGAGTGTTGACACCTGGGATCGCACAGATACGCAGTATTTT	CAWSVDTWDRTDTQYF
TRBV11-2	.	many	TRBJ2-3	TGTGCCAGCAGCTTATCGGCGGGGACTCGGACAGATACGCAGTATTTT	CASSLSAGTRTDTQYF
TRBV7-8	.	many	TRBJ2-7	TGTGCCAGCAGCCAACACCAGGGGCCCTCCTACGAGCAGTACTTC	CASSQHQGPSYEQYF
TRBV12-3/TRBV12-4	.	many	TRBJ1-2	TGTGCCACCTCCGGAGGGGACTATGGCTACACCTTC	CATSGGDYGYTF
TRBV9	TRBD2	.	TRBJ2-1	TGTGCCAGCAGCCCACGGGGGGGCGCCTACAATGAGCAGTTCTTC	CASSPRGGAYNEQFF
TRBV2	TRBD1	many	TRBJ2-7	TGTGCCAGCGCCCCCGGGACAGCCCCTAGTGAGCAGTACTTC	CASAPGTAPSEQYF
TRBV4-3	TRBD2	many	TRBJ2-2	TGCGCCAGCAGCCAAGAGCCTAGCGGGGGGGCCGGGGAGCTGTTTTTT	CASSQEPSGGAGELFF
TRBV30	TRBD1	many	TRBJ1-2	TGTGCCTGGAGTCGACAGGGACGGGATGGCTACACCTTC	CAWSRQGRDGYTF
TRBV12-3/TRBV12-4	TRBD1	few	TRBJ2-5	TGTGCCAGCAGTTTACGGGACAGGGCGGAGACCCAGTACTTC	CASSLRDRAETQYF
TRBV5-1	.	many	TRBJ1-1	TGCGCCAGCAGCGACCAGGGGATGAACACTGAAGCTTTCTTT	CASSDQGMNTEAFF
TRBV4-1	.	many	TRBJ1-2	TGCGCCAGCAGCCAAGATATCGGGGCCCAAGGGCGAGGCTACACCTTC	CASSQDIGAQGRGYTF
TRBV20-1	TRBD2	many	TRBJ2-3	TGCAGTGCCCAAAAACTAGCGGGGGACACAGATACGCAGTATTTT	CSAQKLAGDTDTQYF
TRBV7-8	.	.	TRBJ1-4	TGTGCCAGCAGCCCCGGGGCCATCCGAAAAAAACTGTTTTTT	CASSPGAIRKKLFF
TRBV18	TRBD2	many	TRBJ2-2	TGTGCCAGCTCACCGCTAGCGGGGGACACCGGGGAGCTGTTTTTT	CASSPLAGDTGELFF
TRBV7-9	.	many	TRBJ1-6	TGTGCCAGCAGCTTAGTCCGCAGCCCGAGCTCCTATAATTCACCCCTCCACTTT	CASSLVRSPSSYNSPLHF
TRBV6-6	.	.	TRBJ2-6	TGTGCCAGCAGTAAATCCCCTGGGGCCAACGTCCTGACTTTC	CASSKSPGANVLTF
TRBV30	.	.	TRBJ2-3	TGTGCCTGGAGTGTACAGGGCACAGATACGCAGTATTTT	CAWSVQGTDTQYF
TRBV5-1	TRBD1	few	TRBJ2-7	TGCGCCAGCAACCCACTCACAGGGGGAAGGAACGAGCAGTACTTC	CASNPLTGGRNEQYF
TRBV5-1	.	many	TRBJ2-7	TGCGCCAGCAGCCCGATAGGGACATTGAACTACGAGCAGTACTTC	CASSPIGTLNYEQYF
TRBV29-1	.	many	TRBJ2-3	TGCAGCGTTGAAGTACCCAGGGGACACACAGATACGCAGTATTTT	CSVEVPRGHTDTQYF
TRBV5-4	.	.	TRBJ1-4	TGTGCCAGCAGCTTCAGGGGCGGGGGGAATGAAAAACTGTTTTTT	CASSFRGGGNEKLFF
TRBV19	TRBD1	many	TRBJ1-5	TGTGCCAGTAGTATAGGGACAGGGGGCTATCGCAATCAGCCCCAGCATTTT	CASSIGTGGYRNQPQHF
TRBV11-2	.	many	TRBJ2-7	TGTGCCAGCAGCTTAGATCAGGCCGTCCGCTCCTACGAGCAGTACTTC	CASSLDQAVRSYEQYF
TRBV28	TRBD1	many	TRBJ2-7	TGTGCCAGCAGTTTCCGTGACAGGGCCAGCTCCTACGAGCAGTACTTC	CASSFRDRASSYEQYF
TRBV11-3	.	few	TRBJ2-3	TGTGCCAGCAGCTTAGGGGGGTCGGCAGATACGCAGTATTTT	CASSLGGSADTQYF
TRBV10-3	.	.	TRBJ2-3	TGTGCCATCAGTGAGCGGGATACGCAGTATTTT	CAISERDTQYF